These 20 T cell receptor beta chains were sequenced from one sample in a study of shared clonotypes between healthy human individuals. Clones were sequenced by immunoSEQ multiplex PCR, and TCRdb holds only the in-frame ones, with some missing. The sample consists of 2,100,000 or so clones, 90% to 97% of them appearing once. The sequencing sample was made of naive CD4+ T cells sorted from blood. Subset in this sample: CD45RA+ positively selected. The origin of the receptors is a man between 18 and 35 years old in good health.

J is TRBJ2-7 and V is TRBV6-1; TRBD1 aligns across 12 bases. V trimming: 5 bases; J trimming: 7 bases; junction bases outside the gene matches: 9. The CDR3 covers 15 residues. Germline CDR1 reads MNHNS; CDR2 reads SASEGT. CDR3 coding DNA: TGTGCCAGCAGTTTCCCGGGACAGGGGGCCGGGGAGCAGTACTTC. This sequence encodes CASSFPGQGAGEQYF.

This clone was seen just once. The chain couples TRBV10-2 to TRBJ2-1; 8 nucleotides agree with TRBD2. Trimming at V came to 2 bases and at J to 4 bases, leaving 4 bases not matched to a gene. This CDR3 has 15 amino acids. CDR1 and CDR2 (germline): WSHSY, SAAADI. Here the CDR3 reads CASSETGGPYNEQFF. The DNA for the CDR3 is TGCGCCAGCAGTGAGACGGGAGGGCCATACAATGAGCAGTTCTTC.

The chain links TRBV7-2 to TRBJ1-2, with D unclear. Germline V gene data show CDR1 as SGHTA and CDR2 as FQGNSA. The CDR3 is 17 amino acids. V lost 2 bases to trimming and J lost 0 bases, with 16 bases between them. This chain's CDR3 is CASSLNIRMRANYGYTF. CDR3 DNA sequence: TGTGCCAGCAGCTTAAATATCCGTATGAGAGCTAACTATGGCTACACCTTC.

The gene calls are TRBV6-1 and TRBJ2-7; D unresolved. Germline V gene lookup returns CDR1 MNHNS and CDR2 SASEGT. Trimming cost V 2 bases and J 3 bases, with 14 bases left between them. The CDR3 runs 15 residues. CDR3: CASSESRASFYEQYF. CDR3 nucleotides: TGTGCCAGCAGTGAATCTCGGGCTTCTTTCTACGAGCAGTACTTC.

The rearrangement links TRBV28 to TRBJ1-2, with D maybe TRBD1 (6 bases). Germline values: CDR1 MDHEN, CDR2 SYDVKM. V lost 2 bases and J 2 bases, leaving 12 bases between the germline ends. This CDR3 has 15 amino acids. CDR3 nucleotide sequence: TGTGCCAGCAGTTTAGCGACAGGCGGGAACTATGGCTACACCTTC. It encodes CASSLATGGNYGYTF.

The chain couples TRBV25-1 to TRBJ2-1; D is undetermined. Germline-derived CDR1 and CDR2 are MGHDK and SYGVNS. Trimming took off 2 bases at V and 6 bases at J, with 8 bases between the two ends. This CDR3 contains 13 residues. This CDR3 is CASSEASRNEQFF. CDR3 DNA sequence: TGTGCCAGCAGTGAAGCTAGTCGCAATGAGCAGTTCTTC. Drawing the rest from reference TRBV25-1 and TRBJ2-1, the complete variable domain is EADIYQTPRYLVIGTGKKITLECSQTMGHDKMYWYQQDPGMELHLIHYSYGVNSTEKGDLSSESTVSRIRTEHFPLTLESARPSHTSQYLCASSEASRNEQFFGPGTRLTVL.

This chain uses TRBV30 with TRBJ1-5; maybe TRBD1 (5 bases). Germline CDR1 and CDR2: GTSNPN and SVGIG (reference sequence). V lost 5 bases and J lost 6, with 14 bases in between. This CDR3 contains 13 residues. Written as DNA, the CDR3 is TGTGCCTGGGCCCCTCAGGGAGGTCAGCCCCAGCATTTT. Its translation: CAWAPQGGQPQHF.

The CDR3 is CASSPVQAGANVLTF. For the CDR3, the DNA is TGTGCCAGCAGTCCCGTTCAAGCTGGGGCCAACGTCCTGACTTTC. This chain joins TRBV2 and TRBJ2-6; D unclear. Germline lookup yields CDR1 SNHLY and CDR2 FYNNEI. CDR3 length: 15 amino acids. V shed 5 bases and J shed 2 bases, with 10 bases lying between them.

The CDR3 here is CASKEGGETQYF. CDR3 DNA: TGTGCCAGCAAGGAGGGGGGAGAGACCCAGTACTTC. The genes are TRBV7-2 and TRBJ2-5; D possibly uses TRBD1 or TRBD2 (6 bases each). The CDR3 is 12 amino acids. Germline CDR1 is SGHTA and CDR2 is FQGNSA. The ends were cut back, 7 bases at V and 4 bases at J, with 10 bases in the middle.

This chain connects TRBV7-9 to TRBJ1-1; tentatively, D is TRBD1 (5 bases). Trimming took off 5 bases at V and 3 bases at J, with 16 bases between the two ends. The CDR3 covers 15 residues. The germline V gene has CDR1 SEHNR and CDR2 FQNEAQ (reference sequence). CDR3 sequence: CASSPRIGGDTEAFF. The CDR3 nucleotides are TGTGCCAGCAGCCCCCGAATTGGGGGGGACACTGAAGCTTTCTTT.

This chain links TRBV19 with TRBJ2-7; 7 bases are a match to TRBD1. V trimming: 9 bases; J trimming: 0 bases; junction bases outside the gene matches: 8. The CDR3 length is 14 residues. Looked up from germline, CDR1 is LNHDA and CDR2 is SQIVND (reference sequence). The CDR3 loop is CASKTGPSSYEQYF. DNA for the CDR3: TGTGCCAGCAAGACAGGGCCCAGCTCCTACGAGCAGTACTTC.

This chain joins TRBV5-1 and TRBJ2-7; 11 bases are shared with TRBD2. Germline loops: CDR1 SGHRS, CDR2 YFSETQ. Unmatched junction bases numbered 4, after V lost 2 bases and J lost 0 bases. This CDR3 contains 16 residues. The CDR3 protein is CASSLFSGGASYEQYF. CDR3 coding DNA: TGCGCCAGCAGCTTATTTAGCGGGGGGGCCTCCTACGAGCAGTACTTC.

The chain uses TRBV5-4 and TRBJ2-7; 9 positions match TRBD1. V shed 4 bases and J 1 base; nucleotides not matched to a gene: 9. CDR1 is SGHNT, CDR2 YYREEE, per germline (reference sequence). The CDR3 contains 16 residues. The CDR3 spells CASSLGGTGSSYEQYF. Written as DNA, the CDR3 is TGTGCCAGCAGCCTGGGAGGGACAGGGTCATCCTACGAGCAGTACTTC.

Note on this clone: The same CDR3 also results from other DNA sequences found in this sample. The CDR3: CASSQGGAYEKLFF. CDR3 nucleotide sequence: TGCGCCAGCAGCCAAGGTGGAGCATATGAAAAACTGTTTTTT. The J gene is TRBJ1-4, the V gene TRBV4-1, with D unclear. The CDR3 sequence is 14 residues long. The V gene lost 1 base and the J gene lost 6 bases, with 9 bases spanning the gap. Germline-derived CDR1 and CDR2 are MGHRA and YSYEKL.

The chain links TRBV7-2 to TRBJ2-3; the match to TRBD1 covers 9 bases. J gave up 6 bases and V 0 bases, and 4 bases lay outside the gene matches. Germline V lookup: CDR1 SGHTA, CDR2 FQGNSA. This CDR3 contains 15 residues. The CDR3 region is CASSLAQGAMDTQYF. The CDR3 DNA follows: TGTGCCAGCAGCTTAGCACAGGGGGCGATGGATACGCAGTATTTT. The variable domain in full, completed from reference TRBV7-2 and TRBJ2-3, reads GAGVSQSPSNKVTEKGKDVELRCDPISGHTALYWYRQSLGQGLEFLIYFQGNSAPDKSGLPSDRFSAERTGGSVSTLTIQRTQQEDSAVYLCASSLAQGAMDTQYFGPGTRLTVL.

Of note for this clone: Other DNA sequences in the sample encode the same CDR3. The chain has TRBV6-1 and TRBJ1-2; TRBD1 matches 7 bases. V was clipped by 4 bases and J by 3 bases; unmatched bases: 2. Germline V gene sequence: CDR1 MNHNS, CDR2 SASEGT. This CDR3 is built from 13 residues. CDR3 DNA: TGTGCCAGCAGTGCCACAGGGGACTATGGCTACACCTTC. Its translation is CASSATGDYGYTF.

The chain employs TRBV7-6 and TRBJ1-1; 9 nucleotides agree with TRBD1. Trimming cost V 1 base and J 5 bases; bases outside gene matches: 8. Per germline, CDR1 SGHVS and CDR2 FNYEAQ. The length of the CDR3 is 16 residues. CDR3 loop: CASSLGPTGGRTEAFF. For the CDR3, the DNA is TGTGCCAGCAGCTTAGGACCGACAGGGGGTCGGACTGAAGCTTTCTTT. Full variable domain (missing parts from reference TRBV7-6 and TRBJ1-1): GAGVSQSPRYKVTKRGQDVALRCDPISGHVSLYWYRQALGQGPEFLTYFNYEAQQDKSGLPNDRFSAERPEGSISTLTIQRTEQRDSAMYRCASSLGPTGGRTEAFFGQGTRLTVV.

This clone is a singleton in its sample. V and J are TRBV10-3 and TRBJ2-7, with 8 nucleotides matching TRBD2. V shed 10 bases and J 4 bases; nucleotides not matched to a gene: 12. The CDR3 extends over 14 amino acids. The germline V gene has CDR1 ENHRY and CDR2 SYGVKD. CDR3 bases: TGTGCCACTTGGGCCAGCGGGGGCCTGTACGAGCAGTACTTC. Encoded protein: CATWASGGLYEQYF.

The chain is built from TRBV30 and TRBJ1-6; D gene unclear. Germline V gene lookup returns CDR1 GTSNPN and CDR2 SVGIG (reference sequence). The length of the CDR3 is 13 residues. V gave up 3 bases and J gave up 10 bases, with 13 bases separating them. The CDR3 here is CAWRTELGSPLHF. CDR3 bases: TGTGCCTGGAGAACGGAGCTGGGGTCACCCCTCCACTTT.

Notes on this clone: The junction differs from germline at one of its ends, possibly a read error. CDR3 protein: CASSLGSLQGTQYF. CDR3 nucleotide sequence: TGTGCCAGCAGCTTAGGGAGCCTACAAGGGACCCAGTACTTC. The chain carries TRBV7-9 and TRBJ2-5; D not resolved. Germline assignment: CDR1 SEHNR and CDR2 FQNEAQ (reference sequence). CDR3 length: 14 residues.